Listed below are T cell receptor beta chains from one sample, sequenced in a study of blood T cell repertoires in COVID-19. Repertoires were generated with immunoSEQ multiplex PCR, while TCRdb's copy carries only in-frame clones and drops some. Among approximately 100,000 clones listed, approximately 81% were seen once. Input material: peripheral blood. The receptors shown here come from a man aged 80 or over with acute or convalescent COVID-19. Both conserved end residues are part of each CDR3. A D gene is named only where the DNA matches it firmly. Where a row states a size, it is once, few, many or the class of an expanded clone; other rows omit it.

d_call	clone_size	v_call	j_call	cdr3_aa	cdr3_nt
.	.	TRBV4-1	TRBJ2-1	CASSQGQVIYNEQFF	TGCGCCAGCAGCCAAGGACAGGTGATCTACAATGAGCAGTTCTTC
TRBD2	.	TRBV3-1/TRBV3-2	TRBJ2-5	CASSQDPLAGGLQETQYF	TGTGCCAGCAGCCAAGATCCACTAGCGGGAGGGCTCCAAGAGACCCAGTACTTC
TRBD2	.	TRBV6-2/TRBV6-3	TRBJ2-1	CASTPPGLAGAYNEQFF	TGTGCCAGCACCCCCCCGGGACTAGCGGGAGCCTACAATGAGCAGTTCTTC
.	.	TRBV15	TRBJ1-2	CATSRPGTMGSGYTF	TGTGCCACCAGCAGACCCGGGACAATGGGCTCTGGCTACACCTTC
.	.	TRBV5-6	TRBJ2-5	CASSYTGRETQYF	TGTGCCAGCAGCTATACAGGGCGAGAGACCCAGTACTTC
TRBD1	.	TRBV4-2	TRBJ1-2	CASSQGGTGRSNYGYTF	TGTGCCAGCAGCCAAGGAGGGACAGGGCGCTCTAACTATGGCTACACCTTC
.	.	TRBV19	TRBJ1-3	CASSIWAAGNTIYF	TGTGCCAGTAGTATTTGGGCAGCTGGAAACACCATATATTTT
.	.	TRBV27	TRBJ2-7	CASSLSGSYEQYF	TGTGCCAGCAGTTTAAGCGGCTCCTACGAGCAGTACTTC
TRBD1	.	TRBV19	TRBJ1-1	CASSGGGRGTEAFF	TGTGCCAGTAGTGGAGGGGGCAGGGGCACTGAAGCTTTCTTT
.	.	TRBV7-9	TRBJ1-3	CASSLSQGIDTIYF	TGTGCCAGCAGCTTATCCCAGGGTATAGACACCATATATTTT
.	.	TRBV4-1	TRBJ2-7	CASSRDYGGGPLEQYF	TGCGCCAGCAGCCGCGACTACGGCGGGGGCCCTCTCGAGCAGTACTTC
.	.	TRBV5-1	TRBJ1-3	CASSLDNAGNTIYF	TGCGCCAGCAGCTTGGACAACGCTGGAAACACCATATATTTT
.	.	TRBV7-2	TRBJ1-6	CASSSPRPGAPLHF	TGTGCCAGCAGCTCCCCTCGTCCCGGAGCACCCCTCCACTTT
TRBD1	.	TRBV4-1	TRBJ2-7	CASSPTGTGGYEQYF	TGCGCCAGCAGCCCCACCGGGACAGGGGGCTACGAGCAGTACTTC
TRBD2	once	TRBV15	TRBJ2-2	CATSSGSGGELFF	TGTGCCACCTCTAGCGGGAGCGGCGGGGAGCTGTTTTTT
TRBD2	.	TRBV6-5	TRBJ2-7	CASTGGGLAYEQYF	TGTGCCAGCACGGGGGGAGGGCTTGCATACGAGCAGTACTTC
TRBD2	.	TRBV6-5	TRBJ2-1	CASSRTSGSAREQFF	TGTGCCAGCAGTCGGACTAGCGGGAGTGCCCGGGAGCAGTTCTTC
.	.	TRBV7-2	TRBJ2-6	CASSLQAAISGANVLTF	TGTGCCAGCAGCTTGCAGGCCGCCATCTCTGGGGCCAACGTCCTGACTTTC
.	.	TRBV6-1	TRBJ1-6	CASSGQSSYNSPLHF	TGTGCCAGCAGTGGACAAAGCTCCTATAATTCACCCCTCCACTTT
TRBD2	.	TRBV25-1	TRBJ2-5	CASSVRTSGNEETQYF	TGTGCCAGCAGTGTACGGACTAGCGGTAATGAAGAGACCCAGTACTTC
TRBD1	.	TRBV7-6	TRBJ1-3	CASSTTGTSGNTIYF	TGTGCCAGCAGCACGACAGGGACCTCTGGAAACACCATATATTTT
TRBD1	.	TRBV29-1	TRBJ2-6	CSGRDRSNVLTF	TGCAGCGGTCGGGACAGGAGCAACGTCCTGACTTTC
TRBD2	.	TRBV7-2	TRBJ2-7	CASSPGTSRTYEQYF	TGTGCCAGCAGCCCCGGGACTAGCAGAACCTACGAGCAGTACTTC
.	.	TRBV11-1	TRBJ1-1	CASSGELNTEAFF	TGTGCCAGCAGCGGGGAGTTGAACACTGAAGCTTTCTTT
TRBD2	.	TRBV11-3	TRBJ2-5	CASSLVLAGVSETQYF	TGTGCCAGCAGCTTAGTACTAGCGGGAGTTTCGGAGACCCAGTACTTC
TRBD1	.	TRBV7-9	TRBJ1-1	CASTSTGLTEAFF	TGTGCCAGCACCTCGACAGGGTTGACTGAAGCTTTCTTT
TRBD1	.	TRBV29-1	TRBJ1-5	CSVTGTGANQPQHF	TGCAGCGTTACCGGGACAGGGGCCAATCAGCCCCAGCATTTT
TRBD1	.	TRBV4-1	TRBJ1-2	CASSQEDRVVYYGYTF	TGCGCCAGCAGCCAGGAAGACAGGGTAGTTTACTATGGCTACACCTTC
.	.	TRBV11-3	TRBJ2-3	CASSLEGTQYF	TGTGCCAGCAGCTTGGAGGGTACGCAGTATTTT
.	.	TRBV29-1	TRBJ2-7	CSVEDRGSYEQYF	TGCAGCGTTGAAGACAGGGGATCCTACGAGCAGTACTTC
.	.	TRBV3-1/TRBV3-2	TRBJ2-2	CASSQAAGQNTGELFF	TGTGCCAGCAGCCAAGCGGCGGGGCAGAACACCGGGGAGCTGTTTTTT
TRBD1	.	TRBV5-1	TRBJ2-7	CASSSSGGLGAYEQYF	TGCGCCAGCAGCTCCTCAGGGGGATTGGGGGCCTACGAGCAGTACTTC
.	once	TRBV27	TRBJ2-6	CASSSSGLTGANVLTF	TGTGCCAGCAGTAGCTCCGGACTTACCGGGGCCAACGTCCTGACTTTC
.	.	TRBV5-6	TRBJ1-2	CASSLASYGYTF	TGTGCCAGCAGCTTGGCCTCCTATGGCTACACCTTC
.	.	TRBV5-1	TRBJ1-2	CASTPGGARGYTF	TGCGCCAGCACCCCTGGGGGGGCGCGCGGCTACACCTTC
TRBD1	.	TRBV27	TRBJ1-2	CASTHWGQGGGNYGYTF	TGTGCCAGCACCCACTGGGGACAGGGCGGTGGTAACTATGGCTACACCTTC
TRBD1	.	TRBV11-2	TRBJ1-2	CASRLSPFPGGNYGYTF	TGTGCCAGCAGGTTATCTCCTTTCCCAGGGGGGAACTATGGCTACACCTTC
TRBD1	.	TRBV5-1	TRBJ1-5	CASSLAGTDNQPQHF	TGCGCCAGCAGCTTGGCAGGGACAGACAATCAGCCCCAGCATTTT
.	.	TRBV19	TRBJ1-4	CASSPGTRKGQLFF	TGTGCCAGTAGCCCCGGGACAAGAAAAGGTCAACTGTTTTTT
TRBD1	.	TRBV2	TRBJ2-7	CASKIGTGKNYEQYF	TGTGCCAGCAAAATAGGGACAGGCAAAAACTACGAGCAGTACTTC
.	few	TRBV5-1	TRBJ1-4	CASSPGVPDEKLFF	TGCGCCAGCAGCCCCGGGGTCCCGGATGAAAAACTGTTTTTT
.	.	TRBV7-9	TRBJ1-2	CASSLSGANYGYTF	TGTGCCAGCAGCTTATCGGGTGCTAACTATGGCTACACCTTC
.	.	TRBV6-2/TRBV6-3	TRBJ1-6	CASSYVQGSPLHF	TGTGCCAGCAGTTATGTTCAGGGATCACCCCTCCACTTT
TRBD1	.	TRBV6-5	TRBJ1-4	CATPEGAGREKLFF	TGTGCCACACCAGAGGGGGCAGGCAGGGAAAAACTGTTTTTT
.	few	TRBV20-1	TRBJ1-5	CSASSQGSNQPQHF	TGCAGTGCTAGTTCTCAGGGGAGCAATCAGCCCCAGCATTTT
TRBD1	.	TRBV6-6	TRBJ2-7	CASRLDRATYEQYF	TGTGCCAGCAGACTCGACAGGGCCACCTACGAGCAGTACTTC
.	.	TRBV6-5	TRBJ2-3	CAIGGQTDTQYF	TGTGCCATCGGGGGACAGACAGATACGCAGTATTTT
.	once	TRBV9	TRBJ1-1	CASSVFSGVGDTEAFF	TGTGCCAGCAGCGTCTTCTCGGGGGTAGGGGACACTGAAGCTTTCTTT
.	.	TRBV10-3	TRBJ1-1	CAITLDRYTEAFF	TGTGCCATCACCCTAGACAGGTACACTGAAGCTTTCTTT